This note documents a single TCR beta chain sequence. Antigen unknown. With 2 bases removed from V and 5 bases from J, the gap between germline ends came to 10 bases. The CDR3 length is 14 residues. Germline-derived CDR1 and CDR2 are MRHNA and SNTAGT. The data originate from a study of shared clonotypes between healthy human individuals. Approximately 30,000 T cell genomes (approximately 180 ng DNA) went into each sorted-subset replicate. Using immunoSEQ multiplex PCR, the repertoire was profiled, and TCRdb retains in-frame clones only, with some absent. This sample yields 600,000 to 800,000 clones, of which approximately 72% are seen a single time; more than 1.5% belongs to the top ten. Study-wide results and caveats: Richness estimates generally favored naive over memory subsets. Some naive CD4 clonotypes, roughly 5%, turned up in common across several donors.

The authors divided CD4+ cells into CD45RA+ naive and CD45RA-negative memory subsets. This chain joins TRBV6-4 and TRBJ1-5; possibly TRBD1 for D (5 bases). Source material: memory CD4+ T cells sorted from blood. Specified subset: CD45RA-negative fraction. This clonotype was sampled from a woman aged 25 to 45 in good health. CDR3 in amino acids: CASSDAGLDQPQHF. The CDR3 bases are TGTGCCAGCAGTGACGCGGGGCTGGATCAGCCCCAGCATTTT.